The 30 T cell receptor beta chains reported below all come from one sample, sequenced in a study of a mutant IDH1 vaccine in newly diagnosed glioma (dated by TCRdb to about 2021). Per the publication, the time point label means: week 11, during vaccination. Each vaccine dose, consisting of 300 ug of a 20-mer mutant IDH1 peptide in Montanide, was administered subcutaneously with topical imiquimod. Library preparation employed the immunoSEQ multiplex PCR assay. As stored in TCRdb, this immuneACCESS dataset retains in-frame rearrangements with V and J assigned. A fraction of the clones does not appear; measured against another copy, unresolved V genes explain less than half of the discrepancy, and the remainder lacks a known reason. This sample gives about 23,000 clones in total; roughly 85% of them show up just once. The ten biggest clones cover around 8% of the sample. These receptors' targets are unknown.

The sample consisted of PBMCs, taken from a glioma patient whose treatment included an IDH1 peptide vaccine. These receptor sequences come from a man aged 35-49 years with glioma.

The V and J genes are TRBV10-3 and TRBJ1-1; D is unresolved. The germline V gene has CDR1 ENHRY and CDR2 SYGVKD. Trimming stripped 3 bases from V and 0 bases from J, with 14 bases between. The CDR3 runs 16 residues. The CDR3 protein is CAISDRETSMNTEAFF. CDR3 sequence (DNA): TGTGCCATCAGTGATAGGGAAACCAGCATGAACACTGAAGCTTTCTTT.

The chain carries TRBV29-1 and TRBJ2-1, with 9 bases fitting TRBD2. The trim removed 8 bases at V and 10 bases at J, leaving 9 bases unmatched. CDR3 length: 12 amino acids. CDR1 is SQVTM, CDR2 ANQGSEA, per germline. CDR3 in DNA: TGCAGCTCATCTAGCGGGACCCCCGAGCAGTTCTTC. Residues: CSSSSGTPEQFF.

The chain employs TRBV10-3 and TRBJ2-1, with D uncertain. CDR1 ENHRY and CDR2 SYGVKD come from the germline V gene. V shed 4 bases and J shed 7 bases, with 8 bases lying between them. The CDR3 consists of 12 residues. Written as DNA, the CDR3 is TGTGCCATCAGTGGTTCTTTTAATGAGCAGTTCTTC. This translates into CAISGSFNEQFF.

This clone came up once. One end of the junction is discordant with germline, which a read error may explain. The V and J genes are TRBV19 and TRBJ1-4; D not resolved. CDR1 is LNHDA and CDR2 is SQIVND in the germline V gene (reference sequence). CDR3 size: 13 residues. Here the CDR3 reads CASSLEFNEKLFF. The CDR3 nucleotides are TGTGCCAGTAGTCTAGAATTCAATGAAAAACTGTTTTTT.

The chain uses TRBV6-1 and TRBJ2-1, with 7 positions matching TRBD2. The germline V gene encodes CDR1 MNHNS and CDR2 SASEGT. CDR3 length: 17 amino acids. Trimming took 3 bases from V and 4 from J; bases not matched to a gene: 12. CDR3 coding DNA: TGTGCCAGCAGTGAGGGCGTTCTGGCGGGAGAATACAATGAGCAGTTCTTC. Translation gives CASSEGVLAGEYNEQFF.

This clone was recorded a few times. The chain carries TRBV28 and TRBJ1-4; TRBD1 might be the D (5 bases). Germline values: CDR1 MDHEN, CDR2 SYDVKM. The CDR3 loop spans 15 amino acids. The V end lost 6 bases, the J end lost 7 bases, and 18 bases lay between the germline ends. The CDR3 DNA sequence: TGTGCCAGCAGGAACGGTCGGGGGTACGGTGAAAAACTGTTTTTT. It specifies CASRNGRGYGEKLFF.

In its sample, this clone was seen once. The chain recombines TRBV14 with TRBJ2-5; D perhaps matches TRBD2 (5 bases). The germline V gene encodes CDR1 SGHDN and CDR2 FVKESK. Trimming removed 0 bases at V and 1 base at J, with 9 bases between. The CDR3 has 15 residues. CDR3 sequence reads: CASSQDGLAQETQYF. The CDR3 DNA is TGTGCCAGCAGCCAAGATGGGCTAGCCCAAGAGACCCAGTACTTC.

J is TRBJ1-5 and V is TRBV4-2; TRBD1 aligns across 9 bases. The trim removed 1 base at V and 7 bases at J, leaving 5 bases unmatched. Germline CDR1 LGHNA, CDR2 YNFKEQ. The CDR3 is made up of 15 amino acids. CDR3 in amino acids: CASSQGGQGWQPQHF. CDR3 bases: TGTGCCAGCAGCCAAGGAGGACAGGGGTGGCAGCCCCAGCATTTT.

The CDR3 region has the DNA TGTGCCAGCAGTTTAGCGGGAGGGCCTTACGAGCAGTACTTC. It translates to CASSLAGGPYEQYF. The V gene is TRBV27, the J gene TRBJ2-7; TRBD2 matches at 9 bases. Unmatched junction bases numbered 3, after V lost 2 bases and J lost 4 bases. Germline V gene lookup returns CDR1 MNHEY and CDR2 SMNVEV (reference sequence). This CDR3 spans 14 amino acids.

The chain recombines TRBV12-2 with TRBJ2-2; TRBD2 is the table's D call and was not checked against the DNA. TRBV12-2 is given as a pseudogene. The CDR3 consists of 18 residues. CDR3 nucleotide sequence: TGTGCAAGTCGCCAAAACTCTTCTCTAGCGTTCCTGGCCGGGGAGCTGTTTTTT. It yields the protein CASRQNSSLAFLAGELFF.

There are a few counts of this clone. The chain carries TRBV5-8 and TRBJ1-1; no clear D gene. The V end was cut by 1 base, the J end by 4 bases, with 5 bases between. CDR3 length: 12 amino acids. Germline V gives CDR1 SGHTS, CDR2 YDEGEE. For the CDR3, the DNA is TGTGCCAGCAGCTTGCTTGTCACTGAAGCTTTCTTT. Its protein is CASSLLVTEAFF.

The CDR3 region has the DNA TGTGCCAGCAGCTTAAGAAGGCGCCAATCCTCCTACAATGAGCAGTTCTTC. Translation gives CASSLRRRQSSYNEQFF. This chain joins TRBV7-9 and TRBJ2-1, with D uncertain. V was pared by 2 bases and J by 0 bases, with 14 bases between. The CDR3 is made up of 17 amino acids. Per germline, CDR1 SEHNR and CDR2 FQNEAQ (reference sequence).

The rearrangement links TRBV19 to TRBJ1-3; the match to TRBD1 covers 7 bases. Germline trimming cut 3 bases from V and 1 base from J; bases unmatched to any gene: 6. Germline CDR1 and CDR2: LNHDA and SQIVND (reference sequence). This CDR3 is 16 amino acids long. CDR3: CASSIGNRGSGNTIYF. The CDR3 bases are TGTGCCAGTAGTATCGGGAACAGGGGTTCTGGAAACACCATATATTTT. The variable domain in full, completed from reference TRBV19 and TRBJ1-3, reads DGGITQSPKYLFRKEGQNVTLSCEQNLNHDAMYWYRQDPGQGLRLIYYSQIVNDFQKGDIAEGYSVSREKKESFPLTVTSAQKNPTAFYLCASSIGNRGSGNTIYFGEGSWLTVV.

This rearrangement joins TRBV19 to TRBJ2-5; TRBD1 agrees at 9 bases. This CDR3 region has 13 residues. J was trimmed by 4 bases and V by 8 bases; bases with no gene match: 5. Germline loops: CDR1 LNHDA, CDR2 SQIVND (reference sequence). In nucleotides, the CDR3 is TGTGCCAGTGAACAGGGGGCGGGAGAGACCCAGTACTTC. This gives the protein CASEQGAGETQYF.

The rearrangement joins TRBV19 to TRBJ2-3, with D possibly matching TRBD1 (6 bases). CDR1 and CDR2 (germline): LNHDA, SQIVND (reference sequence). Trimming stripped 4 bases from V and 0 bases from J, with 14 bases between. CDR3 length equals 16 residues. The CDR3 reads CASSSFRDTSTDTQYF. As DNA, the CDR3 is TGTGCCAGTAGTAGTTTCAGGGACACCAGCACAGATACGCAGTATTTT. The full variable domain, its missing parts supplied by reference TRBV19 and TRBJ2-3, is DGGITQSPKYLFRKEGQNVTLSCEQNLNHDAMYWYRQDPGQGLRLIYYSQIVNDFQKGDIAEGYSVSREKKESFPLTVTSAQKNPTAFYLCASSSFRDTSTDTQYFGPGTRLTVL.

The J gene is TRBJ2-3, the V gene TRBV5-1, with D uncertain. V lost 2 bases and J lost 2, with 6 bases in between. This CDR3 contains 13 residues. CDR1 and CDR2 (germline): SGHRS, YFSETQ. The CDR3 is CASSFGDTDTQYF. The CDR3 DNA sequence: TGCGCCAGCAGCTTTGGGGACACAGATACGCAGTATTTT.

V usage is TRBV5-5 and J usage is TRBJ1-5, with D hard to call. CDR1 and CDR2 from the germline V gene are SGHKS and YYEKEE (reference sequence). The germline V and J ends were trimmed by 2 bases and 0 bases, with 18 bases remaining between them. The CDR3 length is 18 residues. The CDR3: CASSFWAFAPYSNQPQHF. The CDR3, as DNA: TGTGCCAGCAGCTTCTGGGCCTTTGCCCCTTATAGCAATCAGCCCCAGCATTTT.

The CDR3 protein is CASSPPYGTELYGYTF. The CDR3 DNA reads as TGTGCCAGCTCACCACCGTACGGGACAGAGCTCTATGGCTACACCTTC. The J gene is TRBJ1-2, the V gene TRBV18; 7 bases fit TRBD1. The V gene's germline CDR1 is KGHSH and CDR2 LQKENI. J gave up 4 bases and V 0 bases, and 8 bases lay outside the gene matches. The CDR3 totals 16 residues.

The DNA of the CDR3 is TGTGCCAGCACCTTAGCGGGACAACTGGGGAATGAGCAGTTCTTC. This gives the protein CASTLAGQLGNEQFF. V and J are TRBV19 and TRBJ2-1, with 8 bases matching TRBD2. This CDR3 has 15 amino acids. Trimming at V came to 9 bases and at J to 7 bases, leaving 14 bases not matched to a gene. The V gene's germline CDR1 is LNHDA and CDR2 SQIVND (reference sequence).

This clone was detected a few times. This chain uses TRBV11-3 with TRBJ2-1; 7 bases agree with TRBD2. V lost 1 base to trimming and J lost 4 bases; unmatched junction nucleotides: 13. The V gene's germline CDR1 is SGHNT and CDR2 YENEEA. The CDR3 loop spans 18 amino acids. CDR3 coding DNA: TGTGCCAGCAGCTTAGGCGTGACTAGCATCCGTATTTACAATGAGCAGTTCTTC. This gives the protein CASSLGVTSIRIYNEQFF.

The rearrangement uses TRBV6-5 and TRBJ1-4; maybe TRBD1 (5 bases). The CDR3 runs to 12 residues. Deletions cut 6 bases from V and 8 bases from J, with 10 bases between. Germline loops: CDR1 MNHEY, CDR2 SVGAGI. CDR3 bases: TGTGCCAGCAGCCTCCGGGGGGAAAAACTGTTTTTT. Its protein product is CASSLRGEKLFF.

This chain uses TRBV5-6 with TRBJ2-6; D may correspond to TRBD1 or TRBD2 (6 bases each). Trimming left V 4 bases short and J 3 bases short, with 11 bases between. The CDR3 length is 15 residues. Germline V lookup: CDR1 SGHDT, CDR2 YYEEEE. CDR3 amino acids: CASSHGGVGANVLTF. The DNA of the CDR3 is TGTGCCAGCAGCCACGGGGGCGTTGGGGCCAACGTCCTGACTTTC. The variable domain in full, with the rest retrieved from reference TRBV5-6 and TRBJ2-6, is DAGVTQSPTHLIKTRGQQVTLRCSPKSGHDTVSWYQQALGQGPQFIFQYYEEEERQRGNFPDRFSGHQFPNYSSELNVNALLLGDSALYLCASSHGGVGANVLTFGAGSRLTVL.

This clone has more than one count but fewer than ten. V and J are TRBV5-4 and TRBJ1-3, with D maybe TRBD1 (5 bases). The CDR3 is 14 residues long. Germline V gene data show CDR1 as SGHNT and CDR2 as YYREEE (reference sequence). The V end lost 2 bases, the J end lost 4 bases, and 10 bases lay between the germline ends. Written as DNA, the CDR3 is TGTGCCAGCAGCTTATCGCCAGGGGGAAACACCATATATTTT. Translating it yields CASSLSPGGNTIYF.

The V and J genes are TRBV6-5 and TRBJ1-1; D uncertain. Germline values: CDR1 MNHEY, CDR2 SVGAGI. Trimming shortened V by 7 bases and J by 5 bases, and 14 bases separated the two germline ends. The CDR3 contains 13 residues. The CDR3 nucleotides read TGTGCCAGCACCGGGGAGATTGGGACTGAAGCTTTCTTT. Amino acid sequence: CASTGEIGTEAFF.

The chain is built from TRBV10-1 and TRBJ2-2, with TRBD1 matching over 9 bases. Germline V gives CDR1 WNHNN, CDR2 SYGVQD (reference sequence). The CDR3 contains 15 residues. V was pared by 5 bases and J by 8 bases, with 9 bases of the junction left unmatched. The CDR3 here is CASSSSGQGMGELFF. The CDR3 coding sequence is TGCGCCAGCAGTTCCTCGGGACAGGGTATGGGGGAGCTGTTTTTT.

The chain joins TRBV18 to TRBJ2-3; D is possibly TRBD2 (6 bases). V was pared by 3 bases and J by 4 bases, with 11 bases between. Germline V gene data show CDR1 as KGHSH and CDR2 as LQKENI. This CDR3 comprises 14 residues. This CDR3 reads CASSPRRDSDTQYF. The CDR3 nucleotides are TGTGCCAGCTCACCGCGCCGGGACTCAGATACGCAGTATTTT.

The chain joins TRBV15 to TRBJ2-1, with D possibly matching TRBD2 (5 bases). The CDR3 totals 16 residues. The germline gives CDR1 LNHNV, CDR2 YYDKDF (reference sequence). Between the trimmed V and J ends, which lost 0 bases and 4 bases, there was a span of 13 bases. The CDR3, as DNA: TGTGCCACCAGCAGAGATTTATTGGAGGTATACAATGAGCAGTTCTTC. It yields the protein CATSRDLLEVYNEQFF.

The chain recombines TRBV11-3 with TRBJ2-1; possibly TRBD1 for D (6 bases). V gave up 7 bases and J gave up 8 bases, with 27 bases separating them. Per the germline V gene, CDR1 is SGHNT and CDR2 is YENEEA. There are 17 residues in the CDR3. The CDR3 sequence: CASTNRGGDTLGDEQFF. The CDR3 DNA reads as TGTGCCAGCACCAATAGGGGTGGGGACACCCTGGGTGATGAGCAGTTCTTC.

V gene TRBV6-6 combines with J gene TRBJ1-1; D remains unclear. CDR3 length: 13 amino acids. Germline V CDR1 and CDR2: MNHNY, SVGAGI (reference sequence). V gave up 1 base and J gave up 1 base, with 4 bases separating them. The CDR3 sequence: CASSYWQNTEAFF. DNA for the CDR3: TGTGCCAGCAGTTACTGGCAGAACACTGAAGCTTTCTTT.

There are a few counts of this clone. The chain joins TRBV6-5 to TRBJ1-6; D might be TRBD1 (5 bases). CDR3 length: 15 residues. Trimming pared 7 bases from V and 4 bases from J, leaving 14 bases between. Looked up from germline, CDR1 is MNHEY and CDR2 is SVGAGI. CDR3 sequence: CASKGSGTYNSPLHF. The CDR3 DNA sequence: TGTGCCAGCAAAGGATCGGGGACTTATAATTCACCCCTCCACTTT.